A selection of T cell receptor beta chains follows, all from one sample in a study of T cell repertoires in cytomegalovirus infection. TCRdb analysed the reads with MiXCR anew, one entry per CDR3 protein. Of approximately 170,000 distinct CDR3 sequences listed, around 14% are singletons. Sequenced material: PBMCs. The receptor source for this set is a human donor in good health (CMV status not recorded). Some clones in this sample may be carry-over from other donors' samples. CDR3s include the opening cysteine and the closing phenylalanine or tryptophan. A D gene is named only where the DNA matches it firmly. The size field is filled for only some rows; it gives once, few, many or a size class.

clone size | D gene | J gene | V gene | CDR3 DNA | CDR3 protein
many | - | TRBJ1-1 | TRBV7-2 | TGTGCCAGCAGCCCGTTGACAGGGAACACTGAAGCTTTCTTT | CASSPLTGNTEAFF
many | TRBD2 | TRBJ2-1 | TRBV5-6 | TGTGCCAGCAGCCCGATAATAGCGGGGAGCTACAATGAGCAGTTCTTC | CASSPIIAGSYNEQFF
few | TRBD1 | TRBJ2-5 | TRBV9 | TGTGCCAGCAGCGGCTACAGGGGTCGTAGAGAGACCCAGTACTTC | CASSGYRGRRETQYF
few | TRBD1 | TRBJ2-1 | TRBV7-2 | TGTGCCAGCAGCTTGCGACAGGGAAACCATGAGCAGTTCTTC | CASSLRQGNHEQFF
many | - | TRBJ1-1 | TRBV12-3/TRBV12-4 | TGTGCCAGCAGTTTCGGGGGGAACACTGAAGCTTTCTTT | CASSFGGNTEAFF
few | - | TRBJ1-1 | TRBV7-6 | TGTGCTAGCAGCGCGGACAGGAACACTGAAGCTTTCTTT | CASSADRNTEAFF
many | - | TRBJ2-5 | TRBV15 | TGTGCCACCAGTCATACCGCCGGGGAGACCCAGTACTTC | CATSHTAGETQYF
many | - | TRBJ1-4 | TRBV15 | TGTGCCACCAGCAGAGATCTCCGATGGATAGCAACTAATGAAAAACTGTTTTTT | CATSRDLRWIATNEKLFF
many | - | TRBJ1-1 | TRBV10-3 | TGTGCCATCAGTGAGTCCGGGGCCCTCGGGATGAACACTGAAGCTTTCTTT | CAISESGALGMNTEAFF
- | TRBD1 | TRBJ1-5 | TRBV12-3/TRBV12-4 | TGTGCCAGCAGTTACCAGCTGGACGGACAGGGCGGCAATCAGCCCCAGCATTTT | CASSYQLDGQGGNQPQHF
- | - | TRBJ1-1 | TRBV5-1 | TGCGCCAGCAGCGAAGGACAGCCTGAAGCTTTCTTT | CASSEGQPEAFF
- | TRBD1 | TRBJ2-3 | TRBV5-4 | TGTGCCAGCAGCTTGGTGACAGGGGAGTTTGCTACGCAGTATTTT | CASSLVTGEFATQYF
many | TRBD2 | TRBJ2-7 | TRBV6-6 | TGTGCCAGCAGTTACGGCGGGAGTGGCTCCTACGAGCAGTACTTC | CASSYGGSGSYEQYF
many | - | TRBJ1-1 | TRBV19 | TGTGCCAGTAGTATCACAGGGTCGTTTCGCACTGAAGCTTTCTTT | CASSITGSFRTEAFF
many | - | TRBJ1-5 | TRBV7-2 | TGTGCCAGCAGCATCAAGCCAAATTCAAATCAGCCCCAGCATTTT | CASSIKPNSNQPQHF
many | - | TRBJ2-1 | TRBV7-7 | TGTGCTAGCAGCTTAGGCCATGGACTACCAAATGAGCAGTTCTTC | CASSLGHGLPNEQFF
- | TRBD1 | TRBJ2-7 | TRBV6-6 | TGTGCCAGCAGTTACGAGACAGGGTTTTACGAGCAGTACTTC | CASSYETGFYEQYF
many | - | TRBJ2-3 | TRBV7-6 | TGTGCCAGCAGCTTCGGGACTTCCGCTAGCACAGATACGCAGTATTTT | CASSFGTSASTDTQYF
- | - | TRBJ2-1 | TRBV12-3/TRBV12-4 | TGTGCCAGCAGTTTGGCCGGTGGTTACCGCAATGAGCAGTTCTTC | CASSLAGGYRNEQFF
- | - | TRBJ2-7 | TRBV29-1 | TGCAGCGTTCTCGGATACGGGGGCAGGGGCTCCTACGAGCAGTACTTC | CSVLGYGGRGSYEQYF
few | - | TRBJ1-1 | TRBV27 | TGTGCCAGCAGTCCCCGCAGACAGCTGAACACTGAAGCTTTCTTT | CASSPRRQLNTEAFF
many | - | TRBJ2-7 | TRBV24-1 | TGTGCCACCAGTTCCCGGGACGGCTACGAGCAGTACTTC | CATSSRDGYEQYF
many | - | TRBJ2-2 | TRBV12-5 | TGTGCTAGTGGTCCCCACACCGGGGAGCTGTTTTTT | CASGPHTGELFF
many | - | TRBJ2-1 | TRBV20-1 | TGCAGTGCTCCCGGGACCCCTTTAGAGAATGAGCAGTTCTTC | CSAPGTPLENEQFF
few | TRBD2 | TRBJ2-7 | TRBV2 | TGTGCCAGCAGTTCCGGGACTAGAGGCTACGAGCAGTACTTC | CASSSGTRGYEQYF
many | - | TRBJ1-1 | TRBV6-2/TRBV6-3 | TGTGCCAGCAGTTCTCTCACGGTCCAGACAATGAACACTGAAGCTTTCTTT | CASSSLTVQTMNTEAFF
few | - | TRBJ2-7 | TRBV20-1 | TGCAGTGCTAGTTCCTCCGTTGGAAGCTCCTACGAGCAGTACTTC | CSASSSVGSSYEQYF
- | - | TRBJ1-5 | TRBV10-3 | TGTGCCAGCACACAGGAGGGGGGCAAACAGCCCCAGCATTTT | CASTQEGGKQPQHF
many | - | TRBJ2-6 | TRBV7-2 | TGTGCCAGCAGCCGGGCTTTTGCTGGGGCCAACGTCCTGACTTTC | CASSRAFAGANVLTF
many | - | TRBJ1-2 | TRBV5-6 | TGTGCCAGCAGCTTGGATACTGGGTCTCTCAACTATGGCTACACCTTC | CASSLDTGSLNYGYTF
- | - | TRBJ1-1 | TRBV28 | TGTGCCAGCAGTTTAACGGTGGGGAACACTGAAGCTTTCTTT | CASSLTVGNTEAFF
- | - | TRBJ2-1 | TRBV28 | TGTGCCAGCACCACCACCCGCGAGGGCCATGAGCAGTTCTTC | CASTTTREGHEQFF
many | TRBD1 | TRBJ1-1 | TRBV7-2 | TGTGCCAGCAGCTCAGGGGGGACTTTGGCTTTCTTT | CASSSGGTLAFF
many | - | TRBJ1-6 | TRBV6-1 | TGTGCCAGCAACCCAAGTCAGGTCGGAAGCTCCTATAATTCACCCCTCCACTTT | CASNPSQVGSSYNSPLHF
many | - | TRBJ1-1 | TRBV7-2 | TGTGCCAGCAGCCTAGATGGGGGAGAGAACACTGAAGCTTTCTTT | CASSLDGGENTEAFF
many | - | TRBJ2-7 | TRBV28 | TGTGCCAGCAGCCTACCGACTACTCCGAGCTCCTACGAGCAGTACTTC | CASSLPTTPSSYEQYF
- | - | TRBJ1-2 | TRBV14 | TGTGCCAGCAGCCCACTTCTGAAGGATGGCTACACCTTC | CASSPLLKDGYTF
- | TRBD1 | TRBJ1-5 | TRBV10-3 | TGTGCCATCAGCCCAGACAGGGCGAAAGGTCAGCCCCAGCATTTT | CAISPDRAKGQPQHF
few | - | TRBJ2-2 | TRBV28 | TGTGCCAGCAGTCTCCAGGGGTATGGTAACACCGGGGAGCTGTTTTTT | CASSLQGYGNTGELFF
few | TRBD1 | TRBJ1-5 | TRBV29-1 | TGCAGCGTTGCCGGACAGGGGGCAGATCAGCCCCAGCATTTT | CSVAGQGADQPQHF
few | TRBD1 | TRBJ1-6 | TRBV7-6 | TGTGCCAGCAGCCCCGGACAGGGGAATTCACCCCTCCACTTT | CASSPGQGNSPLHF